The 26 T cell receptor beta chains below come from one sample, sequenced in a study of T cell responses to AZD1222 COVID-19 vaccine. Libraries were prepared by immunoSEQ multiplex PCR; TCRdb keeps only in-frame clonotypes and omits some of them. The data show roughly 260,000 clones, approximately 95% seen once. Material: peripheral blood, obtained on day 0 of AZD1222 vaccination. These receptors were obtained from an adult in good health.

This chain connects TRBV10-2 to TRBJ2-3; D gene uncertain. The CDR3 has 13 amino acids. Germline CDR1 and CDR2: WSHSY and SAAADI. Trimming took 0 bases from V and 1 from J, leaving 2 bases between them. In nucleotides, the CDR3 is TGCGCCAGCAGTGAGTCCCGCACAGATACGCAGTATTTT. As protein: CASSESRTDTQYF.

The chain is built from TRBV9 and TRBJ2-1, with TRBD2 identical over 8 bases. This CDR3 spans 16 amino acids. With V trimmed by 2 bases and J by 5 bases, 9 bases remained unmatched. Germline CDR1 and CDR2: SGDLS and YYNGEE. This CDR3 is CASSVSGSRLNNEQFF. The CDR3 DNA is TGTGCCAGCAGCGTGAGCGGGAGTAGGCTAAACAATGAGCAGTTCTTC. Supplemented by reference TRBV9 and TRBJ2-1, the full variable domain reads DSGVTQTPKHLITATGQRVTLRCSPRSGDLSVYWYQQSLDQGLQFLIQYYNGEERAKGNILERFSAQQFPDLHSELNLSSLELGDSALYFCASSVSGSRLNNEQFFGPGTRLTVL.

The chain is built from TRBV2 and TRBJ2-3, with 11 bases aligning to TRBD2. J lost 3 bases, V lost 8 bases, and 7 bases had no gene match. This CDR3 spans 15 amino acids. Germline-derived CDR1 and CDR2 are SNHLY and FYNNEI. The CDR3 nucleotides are TGTGCCAGCGTAGCGGGGGGGCTTAGGACAGATACGCAGTATTTT. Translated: CASVAGGLRTDTQYF.

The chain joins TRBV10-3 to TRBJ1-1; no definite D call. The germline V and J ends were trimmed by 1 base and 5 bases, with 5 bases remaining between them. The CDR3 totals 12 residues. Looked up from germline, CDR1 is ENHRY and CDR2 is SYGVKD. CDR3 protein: CAISEYGTEAFF. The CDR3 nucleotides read TGTGCCATCAGTGAGTATGGGACTGAAGCTTTCTTT.

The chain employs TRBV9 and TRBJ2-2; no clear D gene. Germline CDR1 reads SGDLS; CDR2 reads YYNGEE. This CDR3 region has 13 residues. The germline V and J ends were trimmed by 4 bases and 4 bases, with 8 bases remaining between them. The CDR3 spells CASSPQSTGELFF. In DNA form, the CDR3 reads TGTGCCAGCAGCCCACAGAGCACCGGGGAGCTGTTTTTT.

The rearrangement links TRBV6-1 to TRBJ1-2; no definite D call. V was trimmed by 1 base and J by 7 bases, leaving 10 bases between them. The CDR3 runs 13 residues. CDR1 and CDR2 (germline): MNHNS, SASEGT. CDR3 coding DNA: TGTGCCAGCAGTGAAGTGGCAAGCTCTGGCTACACCTTC. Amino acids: CASSEVASSGYTF.

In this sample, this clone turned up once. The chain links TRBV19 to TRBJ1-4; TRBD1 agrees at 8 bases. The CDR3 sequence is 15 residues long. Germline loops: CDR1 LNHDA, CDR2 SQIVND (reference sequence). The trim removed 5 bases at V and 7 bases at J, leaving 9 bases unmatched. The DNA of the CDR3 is TGTGCCAGTAGTGCCCGGGGACAGGTCGGTGAAAAACTGTTTTTT. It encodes CASSARGQVGEKLFF.

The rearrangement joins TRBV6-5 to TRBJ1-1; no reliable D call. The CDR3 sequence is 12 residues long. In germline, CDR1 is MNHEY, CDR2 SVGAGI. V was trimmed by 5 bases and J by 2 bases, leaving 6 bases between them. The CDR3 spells CASSRGNTEAFF. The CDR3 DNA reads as TGTGCCAGCAGTCGGGGAAACACTGAAGCTTTCTTT.

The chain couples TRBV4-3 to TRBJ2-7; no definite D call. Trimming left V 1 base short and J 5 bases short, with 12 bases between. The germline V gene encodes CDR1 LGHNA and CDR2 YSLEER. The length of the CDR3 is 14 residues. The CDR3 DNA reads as TGCGCCAGCAGCCAAGGTGCTTGGCCGCACGAGCAGTACTTC. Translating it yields CASSQGAWPHEQYF.

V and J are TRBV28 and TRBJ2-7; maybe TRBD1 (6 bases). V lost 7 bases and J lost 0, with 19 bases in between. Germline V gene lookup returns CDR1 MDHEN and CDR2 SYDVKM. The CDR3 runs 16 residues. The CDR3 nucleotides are TGTGCCAGCACTACCCTGGTTAGGGGGTTCTCCTACGAGCAGTACTTC. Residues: CASTTLVRGFSYEQYF.

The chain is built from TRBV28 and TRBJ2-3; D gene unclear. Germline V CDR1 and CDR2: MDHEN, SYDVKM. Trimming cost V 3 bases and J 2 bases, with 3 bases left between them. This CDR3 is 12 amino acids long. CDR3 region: CASSLATDTQYF. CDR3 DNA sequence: TGTGCCAGCAGTTTGGCCACAGATACGCAGTATTTT.

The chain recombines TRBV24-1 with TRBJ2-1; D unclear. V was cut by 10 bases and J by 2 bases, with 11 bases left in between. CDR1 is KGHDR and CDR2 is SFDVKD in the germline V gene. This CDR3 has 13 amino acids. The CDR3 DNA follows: TGTGCCACGATGGACGGCGCCTACAATGAGCAGTTCTTC. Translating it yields CATMDGAYNEQFF.

CDR3 protein: CASSLSDARHYGYTF. The CDR3 DNA reads TGTGCCAGCAGTTTATCCGACGCCAGGCACTATGGCTACACCTTC. The rearrangement links TRBV28 to TRBJ1-2; D not resolved. This CDR3 contains 15 residues. CDR1 MDHEN and CDR2 SYDVKM come from the germline V gene. V dropped 1 base and J dropped 3 bases, with 12 bases sitting between them.

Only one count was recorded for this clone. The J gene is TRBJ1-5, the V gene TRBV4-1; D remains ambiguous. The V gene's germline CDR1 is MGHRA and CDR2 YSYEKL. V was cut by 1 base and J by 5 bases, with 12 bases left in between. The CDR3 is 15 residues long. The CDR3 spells CASSQGHDGDQPQHF. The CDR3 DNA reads TGCGCCAGCAGCCAAGGGCACGACGGGGATCAGCCCCAGCATTTT.

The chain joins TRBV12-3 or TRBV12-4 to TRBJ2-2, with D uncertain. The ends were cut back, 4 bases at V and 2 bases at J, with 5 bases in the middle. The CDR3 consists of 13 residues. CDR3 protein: CASSYRNTGELFF. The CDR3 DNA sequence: TGTGCCAGCAGTTACAGAAACACCGGGGAGCTGTTTTTT.

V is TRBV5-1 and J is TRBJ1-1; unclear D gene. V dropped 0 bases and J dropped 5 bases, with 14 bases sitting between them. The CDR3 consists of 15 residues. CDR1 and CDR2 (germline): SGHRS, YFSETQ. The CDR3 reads CASSLAGSTMTEAFF. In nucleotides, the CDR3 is TGCGCCAGCAGCTTGGCGGGCAGCACTATGACTGAAGCTTTCTTT.

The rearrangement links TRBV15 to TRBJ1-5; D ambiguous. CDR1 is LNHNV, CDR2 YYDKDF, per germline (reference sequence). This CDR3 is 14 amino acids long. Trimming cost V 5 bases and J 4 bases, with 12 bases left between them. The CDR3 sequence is CATSRGRENQPQHF. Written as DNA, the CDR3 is TGTGCCACCAGCCGAGGGAGGGAGAATCAGCCCCAGCATTTT.

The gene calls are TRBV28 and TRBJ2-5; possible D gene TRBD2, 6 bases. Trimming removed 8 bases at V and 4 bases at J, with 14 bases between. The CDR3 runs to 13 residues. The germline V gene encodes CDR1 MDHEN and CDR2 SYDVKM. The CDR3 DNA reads TGTGCCAGCTGGCTTGGGGGAGGAGAGACCCAGTACTTC. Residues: CASWLGGGETQYF.

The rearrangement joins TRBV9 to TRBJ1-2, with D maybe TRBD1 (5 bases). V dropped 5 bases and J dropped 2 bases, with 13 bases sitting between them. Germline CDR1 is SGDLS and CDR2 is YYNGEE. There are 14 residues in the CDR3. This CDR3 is CASSEGGDNYGYTF. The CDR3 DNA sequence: TGTGCCAGCAGTGAGGGAGGGGACAACTATGGCTACACCTTC. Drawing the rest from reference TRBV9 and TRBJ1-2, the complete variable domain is DSGVTQTPKHLITATGQRVTLRCSPRSGDLSVYWYQQSLDQGLQFLIQYYNGEERAKGNILERFSAQQFPDLHSELNLSSLELGDSALYFCASSEGGDNYGYTFGSGTRLTVV.

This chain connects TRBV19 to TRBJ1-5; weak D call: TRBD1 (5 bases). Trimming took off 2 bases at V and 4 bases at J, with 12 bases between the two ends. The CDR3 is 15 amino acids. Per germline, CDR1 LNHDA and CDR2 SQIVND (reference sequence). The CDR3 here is CASSIRGSPNQPQHF. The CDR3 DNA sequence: TGTGCCAGTAGTATAAGGGGATCCCCAAATCAGCCCCAGCATTTT.

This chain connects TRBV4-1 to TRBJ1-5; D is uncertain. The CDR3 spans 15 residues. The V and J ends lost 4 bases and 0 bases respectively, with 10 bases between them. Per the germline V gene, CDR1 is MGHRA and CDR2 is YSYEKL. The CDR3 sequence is CASSLVGVSNQPQHF. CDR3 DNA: TGCGCCAGCAGCCTCGTCGGGGTTAGCAATCAGCCCCAGCATTTT.

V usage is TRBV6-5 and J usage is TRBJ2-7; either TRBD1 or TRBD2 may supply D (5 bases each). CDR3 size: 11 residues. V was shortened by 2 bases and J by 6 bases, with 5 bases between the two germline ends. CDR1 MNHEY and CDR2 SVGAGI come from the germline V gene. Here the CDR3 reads CASSYGGEQYF. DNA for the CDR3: TGTGCCAGCAGTTACGGGGGCGAGCAGTACTTC.

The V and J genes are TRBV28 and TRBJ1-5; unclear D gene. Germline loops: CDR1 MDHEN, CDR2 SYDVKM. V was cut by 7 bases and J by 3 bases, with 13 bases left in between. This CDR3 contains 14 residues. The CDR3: CASTLGQVNQPQHF. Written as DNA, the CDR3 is TGTGCCAGCACTCTAGGGCAGGTCAATCAGCCCCAGCATTTT.

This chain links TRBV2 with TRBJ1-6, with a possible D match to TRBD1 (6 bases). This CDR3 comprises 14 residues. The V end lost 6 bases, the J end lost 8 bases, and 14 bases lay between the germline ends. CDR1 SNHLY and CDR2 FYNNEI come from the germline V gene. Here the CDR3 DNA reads TGTGCCAGCAGGACAGGCCCGGCTTATTCACCCCTCCACTTT. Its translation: CASRTGPAYSPLHF.

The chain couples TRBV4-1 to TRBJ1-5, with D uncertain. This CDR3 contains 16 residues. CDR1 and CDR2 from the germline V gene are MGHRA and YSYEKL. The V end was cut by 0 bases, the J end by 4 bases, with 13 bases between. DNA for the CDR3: TGCGCCAGCAGCCAAGACGGCGGGTTTGGAAATCAGCCCCAGCATTTT. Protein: CASSQDGGFGNQPQHF.

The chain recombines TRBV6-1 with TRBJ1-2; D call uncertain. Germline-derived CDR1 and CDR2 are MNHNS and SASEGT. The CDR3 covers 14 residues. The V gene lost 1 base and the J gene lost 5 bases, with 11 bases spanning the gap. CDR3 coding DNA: TGTGCCAGCAGTGAAGGACTGCGCGTTTATGGCTACACCTTC. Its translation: CASSEGLRVYGYTF.